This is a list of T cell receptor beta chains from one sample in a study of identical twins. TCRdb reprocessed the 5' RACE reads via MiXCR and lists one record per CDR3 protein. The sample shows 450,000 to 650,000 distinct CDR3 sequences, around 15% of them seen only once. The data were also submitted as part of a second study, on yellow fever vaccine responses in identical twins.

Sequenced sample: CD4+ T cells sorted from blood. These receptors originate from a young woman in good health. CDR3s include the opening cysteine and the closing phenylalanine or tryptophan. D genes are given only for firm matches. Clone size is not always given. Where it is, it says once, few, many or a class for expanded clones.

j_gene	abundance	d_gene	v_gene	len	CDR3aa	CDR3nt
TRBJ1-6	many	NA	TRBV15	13	CATSRGLDSPLHF	TGTGCCACCAGCAGAGGTTTGGATTCACCCCTCCACTTT
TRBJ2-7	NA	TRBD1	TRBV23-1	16	CASSQSSGQAIYEQYF	TGCGCCAGCAGTCAATCTTCGGGACAGGCGATCTACGAGCAGTACTTC
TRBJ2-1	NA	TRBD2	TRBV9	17	CASSVELAGGYSNEQFF	TGTGCCAGCAGCGTAGAACTAGCGGGGGGGTACTCCAATGAGCAGTTCTTC
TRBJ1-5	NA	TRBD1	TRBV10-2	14	CATRQTGLGQPQHF	TGCGCCACCCGCCAGACAGGGTTAGGACAGCCCCAGCATTTT
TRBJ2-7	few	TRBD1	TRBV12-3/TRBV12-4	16	CASRLGPRTGSNEQYF	TGTGCCAGCAGATTAGGCCCAAGGACAGGGTCGAACGAGCAGTACTTC
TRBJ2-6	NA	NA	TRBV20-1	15	CSARDRGRGANVLTF	TGCAGTGCTAGAGATCGGGGGCGCGGGGCCAACGTCCTGACTTTC
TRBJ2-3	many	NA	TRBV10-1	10	CASPIDTQYF	TGCGCCAGCCCCATAGATACGCAGTATTTT
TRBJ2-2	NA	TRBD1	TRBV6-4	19	CASSTPGQGAKFRAGELFF	TGTGCCAGCAGTACTCCGGGACAGGGGGCTAAATTTCGGGCCGGGGAGCTGTTTTTT
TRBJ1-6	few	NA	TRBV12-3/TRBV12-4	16	CASSQTAVSYNSPLHF	TGTGCCAGCAGCCAAACTGCGGTCTCTTATAATTCACCCCTCCACTTT
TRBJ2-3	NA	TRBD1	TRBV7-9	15	CASSSAPGGTDTQYF	TGTGCCAGCAGCTCGGCCCCAGGGGGAACAGATACGCAGTATTTT
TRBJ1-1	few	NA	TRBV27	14	CASKPWTENTEAFF	TGTGCCAGCAAACCCTGGACGGAGAACACTGAAGCTTTCTTT
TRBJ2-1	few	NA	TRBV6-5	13	CASSYGIYNEQFF	TGTGCCAGCAGTTACGGCATTTACAATGAGCAGTTCTTC
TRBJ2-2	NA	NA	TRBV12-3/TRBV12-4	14	CASRMLANTGELFF	TGTGCCAGCAGAATGCTTGCGAACACCGGGGAGCTGTTTTTT
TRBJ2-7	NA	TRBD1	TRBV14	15	CASSQGGTVSYEQYF	TGTGCCAGCAGCCAAGGGGGGACAGTCTCCTACGAGCAGTACTTC
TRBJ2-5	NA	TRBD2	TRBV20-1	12	CSAKRGGETQYF	TGCAGTGCTAAGCGGGGGGGTGAGACCCAGTACTTC
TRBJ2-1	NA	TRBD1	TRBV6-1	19	CASSELAAGGSLSYNEQFF	TGTGCCAGCAGTGAATTGGCGGCAGGGGGCAGCTTGTCCTACAATGAGCAGTTCTTC
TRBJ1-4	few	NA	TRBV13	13	CASRSGKREKLFF	TGTGCCAGCAGGTCAGGCAAAAGGGAAAAACTGTTTTTT
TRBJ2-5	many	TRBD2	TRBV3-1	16	CASSTPGLVSRETQYF	TGTGCCAGCAGCACGCCGGGACTAGTGTCCCGAGAGACCCAGTACTTC
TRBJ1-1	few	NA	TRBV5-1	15	CASSSGVAATTEAFF	TGCGCCAGCAGCTCTGGGGTGGCGGCTACCACTGAAGCTTTCTTT
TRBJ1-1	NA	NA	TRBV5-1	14	CASSLEKTNTEAFF	TGCGCCAGCAGCCTAGAGAAGACCAACACTGAAGCTTTCTTT
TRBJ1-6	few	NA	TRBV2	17	CASSAQPTGIYNSPLHF	TGTGCCAGCAGTGCTCAGCCCACGGGAATTTATAATTCACCCCTCCACTTT
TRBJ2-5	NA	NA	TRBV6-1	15	CASSAAVGPFETQYF	TGTGCCAGCAGTGCGGCCGTGGGTCCCTTTGAGACCCAGTACTTC
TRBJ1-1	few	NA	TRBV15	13	CATSIRAGTEAFF	TGTGCCACCAGTATCAGGGCGGGTACTGAAGCTTTCTTT
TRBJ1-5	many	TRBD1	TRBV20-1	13	CSAGTGGAQPQHF	TGCAGTGCTGGTACAGGGGGTGCTCAGCCCCAGCATTTT
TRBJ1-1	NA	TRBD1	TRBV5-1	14	CASSTDRGGTEAFF	TGCGCCAGCAGCACCGACAGGGGCGGAACTGAAGCTTTCTTT
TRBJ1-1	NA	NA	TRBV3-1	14	CASSRGAENTEAFF	TGTGCCAGCAGCCGGGGTGCCGAGAACACTGAAGCTTTCTTT
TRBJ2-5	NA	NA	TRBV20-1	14	CSARGARLAKTQYF	TGCAGTGCTAGAGGCGCTCGGCTTGCAAAGACCCAGTACTTC
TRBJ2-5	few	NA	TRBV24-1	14	CATSDRAGTETQYF	TGTGCCACCAGTGACAGGGCAGGTACCGAGACCCAGTACTTC
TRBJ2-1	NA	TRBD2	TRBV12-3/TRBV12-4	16	CASSRGTSGNHDEQFF	TGTGCCAGCAGCCGAGGGACTAGCGGGAATCACGATGAGCAGTTCTTC
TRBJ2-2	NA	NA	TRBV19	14	CASTQRTNTGELFF	TGTGCCAGTACTCAGCGGACGAACACCGGGGAGCTGTTTTTT
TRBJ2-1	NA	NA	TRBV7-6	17	CASSHPKGTKSYNEQFF	TGTGCCAGCAGCCACCCCAAAGGAACAAAGAGTTACAATGAGCAGTTCTTC
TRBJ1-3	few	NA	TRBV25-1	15	CASSEGRLSGNTIYF	TGTGCCAGCAGTGAAGGACGACTCTCTGGAAACACCATATATTTT
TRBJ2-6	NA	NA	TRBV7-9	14	CASTHPQGANVLTF	TGTGCCAGCACCCATCCCCAGGGTGCCAACGTCCTGACTTTC
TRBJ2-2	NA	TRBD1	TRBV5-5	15	CASSQAGGWSGELFF	TGTGCCAGCAGCCAGGCAGGGGGCTGGAGCGGGGAGCTGTTTTTT
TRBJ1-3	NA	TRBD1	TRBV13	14	CASRDRASGNTIYF	TGTGCCAGCAGGGACAGGGCTTCTGGAAACACCATATATTTT
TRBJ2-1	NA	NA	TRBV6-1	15	CASSPAGKGENEQFF	TGTGCCAGCAGTCCAGCGGGCAAGGGGGAGAATGAGCAGTTCTTC
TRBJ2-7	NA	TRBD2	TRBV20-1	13	CSARAGLAYEQYF	TGCAGTGCTAGAGCCGGACTAGCCTACGAGCAGTACTTC
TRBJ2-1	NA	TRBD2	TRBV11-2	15	CASSYSGTAYNEQFF	TGTGCCAGCAGTTATAGCGGGACCGCCTACAATGAGCAGTTCTTC
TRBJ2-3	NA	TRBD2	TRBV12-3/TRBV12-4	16	CASSGLAGGRPDTQYF	TGTGCCAGCAGCGGACTAGCGGGGGGGCGGCCAGATACGCAGTATTTT
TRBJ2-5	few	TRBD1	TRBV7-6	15	CASSHPTGFGETQYF	TGTGCCAGCAGCCACCCGACAGGGTTCGGGGAGACCCAGTACTTC
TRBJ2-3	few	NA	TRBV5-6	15	CASSFQGREGDTQYF	TGTGCCAGCAGCTTCCAGGGGAGGGAGGGAGATACGCAGTATTTT
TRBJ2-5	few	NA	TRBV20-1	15	CSASPSSVIGVTQYF	TGCAGTGCTAGCCCTAGCTCCGTTATAGGCGTGACCCAGTACTTC
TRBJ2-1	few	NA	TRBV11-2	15	CASTIERLSYNEQFF	TGTGCCAGCACTATCGAGCGGCTTTCCTACAATGAGCAGTTCTTC
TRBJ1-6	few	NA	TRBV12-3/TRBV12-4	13	CASRTAEDSPLHF	TGTGCCAGCAGGACGGCGGAGGATTCACCCCTCCACTTT
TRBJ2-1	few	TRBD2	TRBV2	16	CASSGLTSGRIGEQFF	TGTGCCAGCAGCGGCCTTACTAGCGGGAGAATCGGTGAGCAGTTCTTC
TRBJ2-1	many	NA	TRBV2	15	CASSGAGGAYNEQFF	TGTGCCAGCAGTGGAGCCGGCGGAGCCTACAATGAGCAGTTCTTC
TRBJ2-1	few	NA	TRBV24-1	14	CATSDFLLGDEQFF	TGTGCCACCAGTGATTTTTTATTGGGGGATGAGCAGTTCTTC
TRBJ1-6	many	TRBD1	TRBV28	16	CASSTPTGVYNSPLHF	TGTGCCAGCAGTACTCCGACAGGGGTCTATAATTCACCCCTCCACTTT
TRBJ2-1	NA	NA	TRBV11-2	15	CASSRFRGAYNEQFF	TGTGCCAGCAGCCGATTCAGGGGCGCCTACAATGAGCAGTTCTTC
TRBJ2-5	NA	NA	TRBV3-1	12	CASSQARGTQYF	TGTGCCAGCAGCCAAGCCCGGGGGACCCAGTACTTC
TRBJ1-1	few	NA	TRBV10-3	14	CAISSGAGNTEAFF	TGTGCCATCAGCTCCGGAGCAGGGAACACTGAAGCTTTCTTT
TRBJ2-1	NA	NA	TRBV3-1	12	CASTFAAGEQFF	TGTGCCAGCACTTTTGCGGCCGGGGAGCAGTTCTTC
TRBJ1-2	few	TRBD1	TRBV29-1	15	CSTRDRGLGNYGYTF	TGCAGCACCCGGGACAGGGGGCTCGGTAACTATGGCTACACCTTC
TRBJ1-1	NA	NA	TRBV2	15	CASSEEGLGGTEAFF	TGTGCCAGCAGTGAAGAGGGACTGGGAGGGACTGAAGCTTTCTTT
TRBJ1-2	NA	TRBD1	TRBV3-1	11	CASSGGLGYTF	TGTGCCAGCTCAGGGGGTCTCGGCTACACCTTC
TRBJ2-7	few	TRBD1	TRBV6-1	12	CASSPGTASEYF	TGTGCCAGCAGCCCGGGGACAGCAAGTGAGTACTTC
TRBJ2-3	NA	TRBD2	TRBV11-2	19	CASSAPPRLAGVYGDTQYF	TGTGCCAGCAGCGCCCCCCCTCGACTAGCGGGAGTGTATGGAGATACGCAGTATTTT
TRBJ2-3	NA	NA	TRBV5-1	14	CASSRDTYTDTQYF	TGCGCCAGCAGCCGTGACACCTACACAGATACGCAGTATTTT
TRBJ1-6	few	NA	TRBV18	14	CASSPIIGDSPLHF	TGTGCCAGCTCACCGATTATTGGGGATTCACCCCTCCACTTT
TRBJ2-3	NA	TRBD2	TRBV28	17	CASSPRAVAGASDTQYF	TGTGCCAGCAGCCCCAGGGCGGTAGCGGGAGCCTCAGATACGCAGTATTTT